This TCR beta chain appears in the sequencing data of a study of radiotherapy plus CTLA-4 blockade in lung cancer. Whole-study findings and limits: There was expansion of tumor-derived TCR clones in blood after radiotherapy plus ipilimumab. Early clone dynamics of blood T cells, plus interferon-beta, reportedly predicted response best.

CTLA-4 blockade with ipilimumab, together with focal radiation, was given to patients with chemo-refractory metastatic non-small-cell lung cancer. Sequencing was performed with immunoSEQ multiplex PCR; in TCRdb, only in-frame clones are kept and a portion is missing. The sample has over 60,000 clones, about nine tenths seen once. This CDR3 has 15 residues. Germline loops: CDR1 SGHDT, CDR2 YYEEEE. Trimming took 0 bases from V and 0 from J, leaving 10 bases between them. The sample holds a few counts of this clone. Its antigen remains unidentified. Source: peripheral blood, taken from a patient treated with radiotherapy plus ipilimumab. The receptor comes from a human donor with non-small cell lung cancer that progressed on radiotherapy plus ipilimumab. This chain links TRBV5-6 with TRBJ2-7, with D perhaps matching TRBD1 (6 bases). CDR3 in DNA: TGTGCCAGCAGCTTGGGACAGGTCCTCTCCTACGAGCAGTACTTC. Translation gives CASSLGQVLSYEQYF.